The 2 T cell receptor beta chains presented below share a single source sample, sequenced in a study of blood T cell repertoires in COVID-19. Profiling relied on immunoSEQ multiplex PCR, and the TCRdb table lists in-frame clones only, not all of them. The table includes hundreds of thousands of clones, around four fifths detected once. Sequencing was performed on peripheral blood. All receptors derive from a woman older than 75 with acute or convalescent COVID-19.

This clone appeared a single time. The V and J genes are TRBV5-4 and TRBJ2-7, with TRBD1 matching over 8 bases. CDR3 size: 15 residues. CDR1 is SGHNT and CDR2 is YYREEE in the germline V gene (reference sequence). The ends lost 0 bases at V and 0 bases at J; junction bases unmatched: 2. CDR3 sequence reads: CASSLVGQGSYEQYF. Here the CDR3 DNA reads TGTGCCAGCAGCTTGGTAGGACAGGGCTCCTACGAGCAGTACTTC.

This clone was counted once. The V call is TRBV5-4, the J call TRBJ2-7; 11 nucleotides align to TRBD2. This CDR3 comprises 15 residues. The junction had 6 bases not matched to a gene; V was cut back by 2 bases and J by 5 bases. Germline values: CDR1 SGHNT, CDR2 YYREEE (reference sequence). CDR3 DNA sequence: TGTGCCAGCAGCTTTACTAGCGGGAGTGGGCACGAGCAGTACTTC. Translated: CASSFTSGSGHEQYF.